Listed below are T cell receptor beta chains from one sample, sequenced in a study of blood T cell repertoires in COVID-19. The assay was immunoSEQ multiplex PCR, and TCRdb's table has in-frame clones only and misses some. The table lists 200,000 to 250,000 clones, approximately 84% of them singletons. The sample was peripheral blood. These TCRs come from a man aged 35-49 years with acute or convalescent COVID-19. CDR3s include the opening cysteine and the closing phenylalanine or tryptophan. Each record gives: CDR3 protein, CDR3 DNA, D gene, J gene, clone size, V gene. D genes are given only for firm matches. Clone size is given for some rows only: seen once, a few or many times, or a class if the clone is expanded.

cdr3_aa: CASSEDRVGMNTEAFF
cdr3_nt: TGTGCCAGCAGTGAAGACAGGGTCGGAATGAACACTGAAGCTTTCTTT
d_call: TRBD1
j_call: TRBJ1-1
clone_size: -
v_call: TRBV25-1

cdr3_aa: CASSRDSINQPQHF
cdr3_nt: TGTGCCAGCAGTCGGGACAGTATTAATCAGCCCCAGCATTTT
d_call: TRBD1
j_call: TRBJ1-5
clone_size: -
v_call: TRBV2

cdr3_aa: CASSPGTGGLYSNQPQHF
cdr3_nt: TGTGCCAGCAGCCCCGGGACAGGGGGCCTTTATAGCAATCAGCCCCAGCATTTT
d_call: TRBD1
j_call: TRBJ1-5
clone_size: once
v_call: TRBV5-5

cdr3_aa: CASSYVQSNQPQHF
cdr3_nt: TGTGCCAGCAGTTATGTTCAGAGCAATCAGCCCCAGCATTTT
d_call: -
j_call: TRBJ1-5
clone_size: -
v_call: TRBV6-2/TRBV6-3

cdr3_aa: CASSLALAGAQETQYF
cdr3_nt: TGCGCCAGCAGCCTAGCCCTAGCGGGGGCCCAAGAGACCCAGTACTTC
d_call: TRBD2
j_call: TRBJ2-5
clone_size: -
v_call: TRBV4-3

cdr3_aa: CASSLGGRYTGELFF
cdr3_nt: TGTGCCAGCAGCCTGGGAGGACGCTACACCGGGGAGCTGTTTTTT
d_call: -
j_call: TRBJ2-2
clone_size: -
v_call: TRBV3-1/TRBV3-2

cdr3_aa: CASSAGRSGAEAFF
cdr3_nt: TGTGCCAGCAGCGCAGGGAGGAGTGGCGCTGAAGCTTTCTTT
d_call: -
j_call: TRBJ1-1
clone_size: -
v_call: TRBV7-2

cdr3_aa: CASSKQGEDTEAFF
cdr3_nt: TGCGCCAGCAGTAAACAGGGGGAGGACACTGAAGCTTTCTTT
d_call: TRBD1
j_call: TRBJ1-1
clone_size: -
v_call: TRBV5-1

cdr3_aa: CASSGQEGYTEAFF
cdr3_nt: TGTGCCAGCAGTGGGCAGGAGGGATACACTGAAGCTTTCTTT
d_call: -
j_call: TRBJ1-1
clone_size: -
v_call: TRBV2

cdr3_aa: CATGEPDNSPLHF
cdr3_nt: TGTGCCACGGGGGAGCCGGATAATTCACCCCTCCACTTT
d_call: -
j_call: TRBJ1-6
clone_size: -
v_call: TRBV6-5

cdr3_aa: CASSQGDIRSEQYF
cdr3_nt: TGTGCCAGCAGCCAAGGTGACATTCGCTCGGAGCAGTACTTC
d_call: -
j_call: TRBJ2-7
clone_size: few
v_call: TRBV4-2

cdr3_aa: CASSSPAADTQYF
cdr3_nt: TGTGCCAGCAGTTCGCCAGCGGCAGATACGCAGTATTTT
d_call: -
j_call: TRBJ2-3
clone_size: -
v_call: TRBV28

cdr3_aa: CASSSNLGVPSEQYF
cdr3_nt: TGTGCCAGCAGTTCCAACCTAGGGGTCCCCTCCGAGCAGTACTTC
d_call: -
j_call: TRBJ2-7
clone_size: -
v_call: TRBV9

cdr3_aa: CASSEGQGFGYTF
cdr3_nt: TGCGCCAGCAGTGAGGGACAGGGGTTCGGCTACACCTTC
d_call: TRBD1
j_call: TRBJ1-2
clone_size: -
v_call: TRBV10-1

cdr3_aa: CASSLTGRDYGYTF
cdr3_nt: TGTGCCAGCAGCTTAACAGGGCGGGACTATGGCTACACCTTC
d_call: -
j_call: TRBJ1-2
clone_size: -
v_call: TRBV5-4

cdr3_aa: CASSQWGVGEKLFF
cdr3_nt: TGTGCCAGCAGCCAGTGGGGGGTTGGTGAAAAACTGTTTTTT
d_call: -
j_call: TRBJ1-4
clone_size: -
v_call: TRBV28

cdr3_aa: CASSSDRGRVNTEAFF
cdr3_nt: TGTGCCAGCAGCTCGGACAGGGGGCGCGTGAACACTGAAGCTTTCTTT
d_call: TRBD1
j_call: TRBJ1-1
clone_size: -
v_call: TRBV14

cdr3_aa: CASSRDRGTDSRINPQHF
cdr3_nt: TGTGCCAGCAGCCGAGACAGGGGGACCGACTCTCGGATAAATCCCCAGCATTTT
d_call: TRBD1
j_call: TRBJ1-5
clone_size: -
v_call: TRBV6-6

cdr3_aa: CASSQEGQGVNSPLHF
cdr3_nt: TGCGCCAGCAGCCAAGAGGGACAGGGCGTGAATTCACCCCTCCACTTT
d_call: TRBD1
j_call: TRBJ1-6
clone_size: few
v_call: TRBV4-1

cdr3_aa: CASSQVQGVNYGYTF
cdr3_nt: TGCGCCAGCAGCCAAGTTCAGGGGGTTAACTATGGCTACACCTTC
d_call: TRBD1
j_call: TRBJ1-2
clone_size: -
v_call: TRBV4-1

cdr3_aa: CASTPGDRENNSPLHF
cdr3_nt: TGCGCCAGCACCCCCGGGGACAGGGAAAATAATTCACCCCTCCACTTT
d_call: TRBD1
j_call: TRBJ1-6
clone_size: -
v_call: TRBV5-1

cdr3_aa: CAISESSHEQYF
cdr3_nt: TGTGCCATCAGTGAGTCTAGCCACGAGCAGTACTTC
d_call: -
j_call: TRBJ2-7
clone_size: once
v_call: TRBV10-3

cdr3_aa: CASSIVWTGAHEQYF
cdr3_nt: TGTGCCAGTAGTATCGTATGGACAGGGGCTCACGAGCAGTACTTC
d_call: TRBD1
j_call: TRBJ2-7
clone_size: -
v_call: TRBV19

cdr3_aa: CASSPVGSEALHF
cdr3_nt: TGTGCCAGCAGCCCCGTCGGGAGTGAGGCCCTCCACTTT
d_call: -
j_call: TRBJ1-6
clone_size: -
v_call: TRBV5-5

cdr3_aa: CASSPMTGRVEQYF
cdr3_nt: TGTGCCAGCAGCCCCATGACAGGTCGGGTCGAGCAGTACTTC
d_call: -
j_call: TRBJ2-7
clone_size: -
v_call: TRBV11-2

cdr3_aa: CASSARGGSSYEQYF
cdr3_nt: TGTGCCAGCAGCGCACGTGGGGGCAGCTCCTACGAGCAGTACTTC
d_call: -
j_call: TRBJ2-7
clone_size: -
v_call: TRBV6-5

cdr3_aa: CASSHVVLAGDEQYF
cdr3_nt: TGTGCCAGCAGTCATGTGGTGTTGGCGGGGGACGAGCAGTACTTC
d_call: TRBD2
j_call: TRBJ2-7
clone_size: -
v_call: TRBV2

cdr3_aa: CASSTFRTSGNEQFF
cdr3_nt: TGCGCCAGCAGCACATTCCGGACTAGCGGGAATGAGCAGTTCTTC
d_call: TRBD2
j_call: TRBJ2-1
clone_size: -
v_call: TRBV5-1

cdr3_aa: CASSWAGRAYEQYF
cdr3_nt: TGTGCCAGCAGCTGGGCGGGCCGAGCCTACGAGCAGTACTTC
d_call: -
j_call: TRBJ2-7
clone_size: -
v_call: TRBV11-1

cdr3_aa: CASSEIQGRVLNYGYTF
cdr3_nt: TGTGCCAGCAGCGAAATACAGGGTAGGGTCCTTAACTATGGCTACACCTTC
d_call: -
j_call: TRBJ1-2
clone_size: few
v_call: TRBV9

cdr3_aa: CASMSSTGRQPQHF
cdr3_nt: TGTGCCAGCATGAGTTCGACAGGGCGTCAGCCCCAGCATTTT
d_call: TRBD1
j_call: TRBJ1-5
clone_size: -
v_call: TRBV6-5

cdr3_aa: CASSQDTGNTIYF
cdr3_nt: TGTGCCAGCAGCCAGGACACTGGAAACACCATATATTTT
d_call: -
j_call: TRBJ1-3
clone_size: many
v_call: TRBV7-9

cdr3_aa: CASSFSVNTEAFF
cdr3_nt: TGTGCCAGCAGCTTCAGTGTAAACACTGAAGCTTTCTTT
d_call: -
j_call: TRBJ1-1
clone_size: -
v_call: TRBV7-3

cdr3_aa: CASSPGAGAVTDTQYF
cdr3_nt: TGTGCCAGCAGCCCAGGAGCGGGGGCCGTAACAGATACGCAGTATTTT
d_call: TRBD2
j_call: TRBJ2-3
clone_size: -
v_call: TRBV11-3

cdr3_aa: CASSLDGLTGVGAEAFF
cdr3_nt: TGTGCCAGCAGCTTGGATGGTCTTACAGGGGTGGGGGCTGAAGCTTTCTTT
d_call: TRBD1
j_call: TRBJ1-1
clone_size: -
v_call: TRBV5-4

cdr3_aa: CASSQEAPVQGTSPLHF
cdr3_nt: TGCGCCAGCAGCCAAGAGGCCCCCGTACAGGGAACTTCACCCCTCCACTTT
d_call: -
j_call: TRBJ1-6
clone_size: -
v_call: TRBV4-1

cdr3_aa: CASSTIDRDTEAFF
cdr3_nt: TGTGCCAGTAGTACCATCGACAGGGACACTGAAGCTTTCTTT
d_call: TRBD1
j_call: TRBJ1-1
clone_size: once
v_call: TRBV19

cdr3_aa: CASSTTSGGPYEQYF
cdr3_nt: TGTGCCAGCAGCACTACTAGCGGGGGACCCTACGAGCAGTACTTC
d_call: TRBD2
j_call: TRBJ2-7
clone_size: once
v_call: TRBV7-6

cdr3_aa: CATSRARQGREKLFF
cdr3_nt: TGTGCCACCAGCAGAGCGCGACAGGGTCGCGAAAAACTGTTTTTT
d_call: TRBD1
j_call: TRBJ1-4
clone_size: -
v_call: TRBV15

cdr3_aa: CASSLSGGSGNTIYF
cdr3_nt: TGTGCCAGCAGCCTTAGCGGCGGCTCTGGAAACACCATATATTTT
d_call: -
j_call: TRBJ1-3
clone_size: -
v_call: TRBV3-1/TRBV3-2

cdr3_aa: CASSLEGIGGYTF
cdr3_nt: TGCGCCAGCAGTTTGGAGGGGATCGGCGGCTACACCTTC
d_call: -
j_call: TRBJ1-2
clone_size: -
v_call: TRBV5-1

cdr3_aa: CASRVKAGGTGELFF
cdr3_nt: TGTGCCAGCAGGGTGAAGGCGGGGGGGACCGGGGAGCTGTTTTTT
d_call: TRBD2
j_call: TRBJ2-2
clone_size: -
v_call: TRBV6-6

cdr3_aa: CASSVSGYQPQHF
cdr3_nt: TGTGCCAGCAGTGTTTCGGGGTATCAGCCCCAGCATTTT
d_call: -
j_call: TRBJ1-5
clone_size: -
v_call: TRBV2

cdr3_aa: CASSSLKTAFTVLNTEAFF
cdr3_nt: TGTGCCAGCAGTTCCCTTAAGACAGCTTTCACTGTCTTGAACACTGAAGCTTTCTTT
d_call: -
j_call: TRBJ1-1
clone_size: -
v_call: TRBV27

cdr3_aa: CASSLVGGDEQFF
cdr3_nt: TGTGCCAGCAGCTTGGTCGGGGGGGATGAGCAGTTCTTC
d_call: TRBD2
j_call: TRBJ2-1
clone_size: -
v_call: TRBV5-4

cdr3_aa: CVTRFGYTF
cdr3_nt: TGTGTTACACGTTTTGGCTACACCTTC
d_call: -
j_call: TRBJ1-2
clone_size: -
v_call: TRBV2

cdr3_aa: CSVKQGGNSPLHF
cdr3_nt: TGCAGCGTTAAACAGGGGGGTAATTCACCCCTCCACTTT
d_call: TRBD1
j_call: TRBJ1-6
clone_size: -
v_call: TRBV29-1

cdr3_aa: CASSSRDTDTQYF
cdr3_nt: TGCGCCAGCAGTAGCAGAGACACAGATACGCAGTATTTT
d_call: -
j_call: TRBJ2-3
clone_size: -
v_call: TRBV5-1

cdr3_aa: CAWSETRYEQYF
cdr3_nt: TGTGCCTGGAGTGAAACCCGGTACGAGCAGTACTTC
d_call: -
j_call: TRBJ2-7
clone_size: few
v_call: TRBV30

cdr3_aa: CASSTSSYEQYF
cdr3_nt: TGTGCCAGCAGCACAAGCTCCTACGAGCAGTACTTC
d_call: -
j_call: TRBJ2-7
clone_size: -
v_call: TRBV3-1/TRBV3-2

cdr3_aa: CASSLQTGSYGYTF
cdr3_nt: TGTGCCAGCAGTTTGCAAACAGGGTCCTATGGCTACACCTTC
d_call: -
j_call: TRBJ1-2
clone_size: -
v_call: TRBV28

cdr3_aa: CASSLGTGGDSPLHF
cdr3_nt: TGTGCCAGCAGCTTAGGGACAGGAGGGGATTCACCCCTCCACTTT
d_call: TRBD1
j_call: TRBJ1-6
clone_size: -
v_call: TRBV7-9

cdr3_aa: CASSRTLYGYTF
cdr3_nt: TGTGCCAGCAGCCGTACATTGTATGGCTACACCTTC
d_call: -
j_call: TRBJ1-2
clone_size: -
v_call: TRBV6-6

cdr3_aa: CASSIEVEFNEKLFF
cdr3_nt: TGTGCCAGTAGTATAGAGGTGGAGTTTAATGAAAAACTGTTTTTT
d_call: -
j_call: TRBJ1-4
clone_size: once
v_call: TRBV19

cdr3_aa: CASTTGGQVEAFF
cdr3_nt: TGTGCCAGCACCACCGGAGGACAGGTTGAAGCTTTCTTT
d_call: TRBD1
j_call: TRBJ1-1
clone_size: -
v_call: TRBV6-6

cdr3_aa: CASSLLEAEAFF
cdr3_nt: TGTGCCAGCAGCTTATTGGAGGCTGAAGCTTTCTTT
d_call: -
j_call: TRBJ1-1
clone_size: -
v_call: TRBV7-9